The rows below give T cell receptor beta chains drawn from one sample of a study of human T cells and chemical hapten exposure. MiXCR, run by TCRdb on the RACE reads, gives a single entry per CDR3 protein. The data show 90,000 to 110,000 distinct CDR3 sequences, 9% to 9.5% seen once. This material consisted of whole blood, taken in connection with sensitization to the hapten diphenylcyclopropenone (DPC). Receptor source: a woman between 40 and 50 years old with alopecia areata. Some clones in this sample may be carry-over from other donors' samples. The CDR3 runs from the conserved cysteine through the conserved F or W. Fields, in order: D gene, J gene, V gene, clone size, CDR3 DNA, CDR3 protein. The D gene is left open where the match is weak. Some rows mark clone size as missing; the rest say once, few, many or name a class of expanded clone.

>-|TRBJ2-7|TRBV24-1|many
TGTGCCACCAGTGATTCCTACGAGCAGTACTTC
CATSDSYEQYF
>-|TRBJ1-1|TRBV4-1|many
TGCGCCAGCAGCCCTTGGATCGACAGAAACACTGAAGCTTTCTTT
CASSPWIDRNTEAFF
>TRBD2|TRBJ2-3|TRBV19|few
TGTGCCAGTAGCAACTCCGGCGAGGCTAGCGGGGGCACAGATACGCAGTATTTT
CASSNSGEASGGTDTQYF
>-|TRBJ1-2|TRBV4-3|-
TGCGCCAGCAGCCAAGCCCTCGGGGCCTCCGGCTACACCTTC
CASSQALGASGYTF
>-|TRBJ1-5|TRBV5-6|many
TGTGCCAGCAGCTTGGGGGTTGGACAGTACAATCAGCCCCAGCATTTT
CASSLGVGQYNQPQHF
>TRBD1|TRBJ2-5|TRBV10-3|many
TGTGCCATCAGGCAACAGGGGGCCTCAGGGGAGACCCAGTACTTC
CAIRQQGASGETQYF
>-|TRBJ2-1|TRBV7-3|many
TGTGCCAGCAGCCAAGCGACGGGGTCACGGGGTGAGCAGTTCTTC
CASSQATGSRGEQFF
>-|TRBJ2-1|TRBV13|many
TGTGCCAGCGGGGTGGGGCCGAACTACAATGAGCAGTTCTTC
CASGVGPNYNEQFF
>-|TRBJ1-1|TRBV7-9|many
TGTGCCAGCAGCCCCCCCGCTTGGGCAGACACTGAAGCTTTCTTT
CASSPPAWADTEAFF
>-|TRBJ2-7|TRBV5-5|-
TGTGCCAGCAGCTCCTACGACAGCTCCTACGAGCAGTACTTC
CASSSYDSSYEQYF
>-|TRBJ1-3|TRBV28|many
TGTGCCAGCAGTTTACAAACTCCAACTGGAAACACCATATATTTT
CASSLQTPTGNTIYF
>-|TRBJ1-2|TRBV13|many
TGTGCCAGCAGCTTAGGTCGGGAGGGCGGCTACACCTTC
CASSLGREGGYTF
>TRBD1|TRBJ2-7|TRBV10-3|many
TGTGCCATCAGTGAGTCGGGGACAGGGCCCCACGAGCAGTACTTC
CAISESGTGPHEQYF
>-|TRBJ2-1|TRBV12-3/TRBV12-4|-
TGTGCCAGCAGTGAACCCAGGGGGGCCTCCTACAATGAGCAGTTCTTC
CASSEPRGASYNEQFF
>-|TRBJ2-7|TRBV5-1|many
TGCGCCAGCAGCTTGGAAGGCCCCTGGGACGAGCAGTACTTC
CASSLEGPWDEQYF
>TRBD1|TRBJ2-7|TRBV12-3/TRBV12-4|-
TGTGCCAGCAGTTTAGGGGAAGGGGGCTCACCCTACGAGCAGTACTTC
CASSLGEGGSPYEQYF
>TRBD2|TRBJ2-1|TRBV7-3|many
TGTGCCAGCAGCTTATTAGCGGGGGGGATAAGTGAGCAGTTCTTC
CASSLLAGGISEQFF
>TRBD2|TRBJ2-3|TRBV12-3/TRBV12-4|many
TGTGCCAGCAGTTCCAGCGGGGTTAGCACAGATACGCAGTATTTT
CASSSSGVSTDTQYF
>-|TRBJ2-5|TRBV11-2|few
TGTGCCAGCAGCCGTGACGAGGGGGTGACCCAGTACTTC
CASSRDEGVTQYF
>-|TRBJ1-2|TRBV3-1|-
TGTGCCAGCACCCTAGGCAACTATGGCTACACCTTC
CASTLGNYGYTF
>-|TRBJ2-7|TRBV4-3|-
TGCGCCAGCAGCCAAGAGGGGCGGGGTGAGCAGTACTTC
CASSQEGRGEQYF
>-|TRBJ2-2|TRBV4-3|many
TGCGCCAGCAGCCAAGACCCCCATTGGGCCACGAACACCGGGGAGCTGTTTTTT
CASSQDPHWATNTGELFF